This TCR beta chain was documented in a study of blood T cells in healthy people across ages (dated by TCRdb to about 2015). About the investigation overall: In model experiments, template switching captured roughly one uniquely barcoded TCR beta cDNA molecule for every two T cells. The study measured age-related changes in TCR beta repertoire diversity using deep sequencing normalized with unique cDNA molecular identifiers. The donors were split into four age groups: young (average about 15 years), middle-aged (about 40), aged (more than 60) and long-lived (about 82). To avoid experimental bias, donors of different ages were distributed randomly across sequencing lanes. The study analyzed two additional independent replicas of 1 million unique cDNA reads from the same blood draw for two donors, one aged 18 to 30 and one aged 80 or older. The paper's findings and limits, for the study overall: The long-lived group showed more naive CD4+ T cells, fewer expanded clones and increased TCR diversity than the aged group, suggesting age selection. Observed TCR beta diversity correlated strongly with the percentage of naive T cells measured by flow cytometry. Estimates of total diversity based on one million sequenced T cells were considered lower bounds and underestimates. Because donor CMV infection status was unknown, age-related changes in expanded clonotypes were potentially confounded. As age increased, observed TCR beta diversity per million T cells dropped in a roughly linear way, and a significant reduction was already evident by age 40. Conclusive comparison of naive and antigen-experienced compartments was prevented by the profiling of bulk unsorted PBMCs.

Trimming removed 8 bases from V and 3 bases from J; the gene matches leave 8 bases unexplained. The CDR3 contains 16 residues, cysteine and phenylalanine counted. Only the CDR3 DNA is retained, 48 bases long and in frame from the first base. Library generation was performed with 5' RACE. Reads for this sample came from an Illumina HiSeq 2500. A second PCR of about 7 to 12 cycles was run with a J-beta primer mix and a sample-barcoded 5' primer. A unique molecular identifier was introduced onto each TCR beta cDNA molecule by a template-switch 5' adaptor carrying 12 random nucleotides. Each sample yielded at least 2.5 million CDR3-containing paired-end reads. All of the RNA was converted into first-strand cDNA using the Mint cDNA synthesis kit, with a TRBC-specific oligonucleotide serving as the primer. All cDNA was treated with uracil-DNA glycosylase and then went through a first 18-cycle PCR with the universal primers M1SS and BC2_uni_R. Per the original workflow: Each sample was normalized by randomly selecting 1 million high-quality reads, each carrying a distinct molecular identifier. Instead of being binned into consensus sequences, reads with shared molecular identifiers were discarded. MiTCR, with a Q25 quality threshold and the strictest error-elimination algorithm, was used for CDR3 identification, clonotype clustering and error correction. A nonparametric unseen species model using Euler transformation provided a lower-bound estimate of total TCR beta diversity. TCRdb trimmed public reads at Q25 via fastp, called clones via MiXCR and kept in-frame beta chains. When rows share a CDR3 protein, they turn into one entry using the most common DNA and genes. TCRdb's processing, not the study's, gives the V and J calls here. This sample comprises approximately 670,000 distinct CDR3 sequences, 40% to 45% of them detected only once. Around 30% of the sample comes from the top ten.

Donors were 39 systemically healthy Caucasian individuals from Russia aged 6 to 90 years. Ten milliliters of peripheral blood were drawn from each donor into EDTA-treated Vacutainer tubes. Ficoll-Paque density-gradient centrifugation was used to isolate PBMCs, with at least 6.5 million per sample. Trizol reagent was used to extract total RNA from PBMCs, with at least 5.5 micrograms per sample. For every donor, flow cytometry on a PBMC aliquot measured the percentage of naive CD45RAhigh/CD27high T cells. On this clonotype: What this receptor recognizes is not known. No base-level quality is on record; no much larger clone is a single base apart.

The source of this sequence is a man aged 80 or over in good health. Sequencing was performed on blood. The chain employs TRBV12-3 or TRBV12-4 and TRBJ2-4, and TRBD1 aligns with 12 junction nucleotides. At the DNA level, the sequence is TGTGCCAGCTATAGGGACAGGGGGCTGGGCAAAAACATTCAGTACTTC. This encodes CASYRDRGLGKNIQYF.